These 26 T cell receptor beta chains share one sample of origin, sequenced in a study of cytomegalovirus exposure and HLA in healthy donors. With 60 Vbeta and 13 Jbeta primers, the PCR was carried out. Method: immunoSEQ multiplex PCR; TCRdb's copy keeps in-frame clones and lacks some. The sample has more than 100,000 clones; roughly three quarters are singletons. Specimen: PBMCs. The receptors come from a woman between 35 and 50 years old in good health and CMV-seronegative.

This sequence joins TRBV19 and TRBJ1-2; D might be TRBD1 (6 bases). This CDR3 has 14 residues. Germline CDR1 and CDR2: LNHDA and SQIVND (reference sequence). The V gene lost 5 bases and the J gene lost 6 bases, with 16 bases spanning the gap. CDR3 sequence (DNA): TGTGCCAGTAGTCCACGGCGGGGGGCCGATGGCTACACCTTC. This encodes CASSPRRGADGYTF.

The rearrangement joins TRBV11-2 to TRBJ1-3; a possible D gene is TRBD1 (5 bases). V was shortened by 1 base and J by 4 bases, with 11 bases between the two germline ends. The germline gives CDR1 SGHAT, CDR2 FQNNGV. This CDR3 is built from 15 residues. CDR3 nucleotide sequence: TGTGCCAGCAGCTTAGTCCAGGGAGGCGGAAACACCATATATTTT. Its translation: CASSLVQGGGNTIYF.

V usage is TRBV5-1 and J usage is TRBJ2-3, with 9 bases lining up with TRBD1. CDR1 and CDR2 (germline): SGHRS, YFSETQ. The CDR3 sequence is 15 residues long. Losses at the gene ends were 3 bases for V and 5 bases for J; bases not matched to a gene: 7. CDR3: CASSWTGEIRDTQYF. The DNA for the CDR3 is TGCGCCAGCAGCTGGACAGGGGAGATTAGAGATACGCAGTATTTT.

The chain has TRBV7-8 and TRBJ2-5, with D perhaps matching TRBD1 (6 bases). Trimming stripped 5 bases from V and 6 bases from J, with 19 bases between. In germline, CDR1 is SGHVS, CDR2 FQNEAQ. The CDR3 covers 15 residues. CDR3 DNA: TGTGCCAGCAGCGCAAACAGGGACCAAGGGAAGACCCAGTACTTC. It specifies CASSANRDQGKTQYF.

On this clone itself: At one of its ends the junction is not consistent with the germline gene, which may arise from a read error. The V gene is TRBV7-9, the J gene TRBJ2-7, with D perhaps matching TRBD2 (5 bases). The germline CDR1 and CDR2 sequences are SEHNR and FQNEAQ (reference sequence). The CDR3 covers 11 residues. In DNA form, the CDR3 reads TGTGCCAGCAGCTCATTACTAGGTTTGGACTTC. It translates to CASSSLLGLDF.

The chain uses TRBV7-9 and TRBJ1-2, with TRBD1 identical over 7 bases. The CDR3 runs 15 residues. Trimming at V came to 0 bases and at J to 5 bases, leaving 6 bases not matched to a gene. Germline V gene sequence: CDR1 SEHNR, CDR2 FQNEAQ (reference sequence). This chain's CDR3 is CASSLAPGTVYGYTF. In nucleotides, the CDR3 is TGTGCCAGCAGCTTAGCCCCCGGGACAGTTTATGGCTACACCTTC.

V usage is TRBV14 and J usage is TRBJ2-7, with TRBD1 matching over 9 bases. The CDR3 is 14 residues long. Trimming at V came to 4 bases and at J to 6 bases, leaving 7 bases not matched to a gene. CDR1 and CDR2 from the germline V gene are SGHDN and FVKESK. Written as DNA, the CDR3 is TGTGCCAGCAGCCTTTTGACAGGGGGAGCCGAGCAGTACTTC. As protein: CASSLLTGGAEQYF.

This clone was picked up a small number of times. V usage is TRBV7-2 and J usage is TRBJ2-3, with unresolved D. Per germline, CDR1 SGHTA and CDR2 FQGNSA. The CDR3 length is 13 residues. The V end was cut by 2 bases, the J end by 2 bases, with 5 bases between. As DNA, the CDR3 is TGTGCCAGCAGCTTACCATCCACAGATACGCAGTATTTT. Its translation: CASSLPSTDTQYF.

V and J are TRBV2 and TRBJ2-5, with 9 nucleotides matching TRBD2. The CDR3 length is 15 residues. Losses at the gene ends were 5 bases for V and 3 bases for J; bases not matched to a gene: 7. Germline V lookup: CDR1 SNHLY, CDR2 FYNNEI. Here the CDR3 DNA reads TGTGCCAGCAGTCCGGGGACTAGCAGTGAAGAGACCCAGTACTTC. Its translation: CASSPGTSSEETQYF.

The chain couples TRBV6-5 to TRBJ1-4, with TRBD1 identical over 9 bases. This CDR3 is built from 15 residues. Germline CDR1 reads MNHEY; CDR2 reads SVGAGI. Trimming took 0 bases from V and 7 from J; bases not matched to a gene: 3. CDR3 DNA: TGTGCCAGCAGTTACTCAGGGACAGGGAGTGAAAAACTGTTTTTT. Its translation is CASSYSGTGSEKLFF.

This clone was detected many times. CDR3 residues: CASSLNRDRATEAFF. The CDR3, as DNA: TGTGCCAGCAGCCTTAACCGGGACAGGGCGACTGAAGCTTTCTTT. V usage is TRBV5-4 and J usage is TRBJ1-1; TRBD1 aligns across 9 bases. The CDR3 contains 15 residues. V was clipped by 4 bases and J by 5 bases; unmatched bases: 9. In germline, CDR1 is SGHNT, CDR2 YYREEE (reference sequence).

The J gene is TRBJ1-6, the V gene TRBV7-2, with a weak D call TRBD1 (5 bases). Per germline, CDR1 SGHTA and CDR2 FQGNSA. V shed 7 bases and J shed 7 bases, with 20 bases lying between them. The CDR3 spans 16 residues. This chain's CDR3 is CASTLGPGEGNSPLHF. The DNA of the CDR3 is TGTGCCAGCACCCTAGGACCGGGAGAGGGGAATTCACCCCTCCACTTT.

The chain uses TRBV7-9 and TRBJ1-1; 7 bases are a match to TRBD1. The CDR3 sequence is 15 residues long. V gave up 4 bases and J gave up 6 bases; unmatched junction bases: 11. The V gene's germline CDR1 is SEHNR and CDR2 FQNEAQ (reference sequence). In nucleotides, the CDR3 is TGTGCCAGCAGCTCCCAACAGGGGATCGTGGCTGAAGCTTTCTTT. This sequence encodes CASSSQQGIVAEAFF.

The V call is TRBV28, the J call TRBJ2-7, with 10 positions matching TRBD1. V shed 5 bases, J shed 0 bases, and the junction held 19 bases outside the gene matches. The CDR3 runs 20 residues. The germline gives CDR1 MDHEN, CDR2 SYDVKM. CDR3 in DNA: TGTGCCAGCAGTCCAAAAGACAGGGGGCTCGGAGGGTTAAGCTCCTACGAGCAGTACTTC. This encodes CASSPKDRGLGGLSSYEQYF.

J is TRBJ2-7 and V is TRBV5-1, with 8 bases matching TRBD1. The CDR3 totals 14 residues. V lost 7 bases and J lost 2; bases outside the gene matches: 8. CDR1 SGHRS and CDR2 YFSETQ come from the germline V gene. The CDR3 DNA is TGCGCCAGCGGGTCGGGGACAGGAACCTACGAGCAGTACTTC. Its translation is CASGSGTGTYEQYF. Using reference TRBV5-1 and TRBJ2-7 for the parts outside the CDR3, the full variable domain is KAGVTQTPRYLIKTRGQQVTLSCSPISGHRSVSWYQQTPGQGLQFLFEYFSETQRNKGNFPGRFSGRQFSNSRSEMNVSTLELGDSALYLCASGSGTGTYEQYFGPGTRLTVT.

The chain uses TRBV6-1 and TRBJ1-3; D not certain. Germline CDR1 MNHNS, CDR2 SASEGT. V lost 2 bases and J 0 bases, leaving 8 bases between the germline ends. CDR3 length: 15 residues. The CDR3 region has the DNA TGTGCCAGCAGTGAACTACCAGGCTCTGGAAACACCATATATTTT. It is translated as CASSELPGSGNTIYF.

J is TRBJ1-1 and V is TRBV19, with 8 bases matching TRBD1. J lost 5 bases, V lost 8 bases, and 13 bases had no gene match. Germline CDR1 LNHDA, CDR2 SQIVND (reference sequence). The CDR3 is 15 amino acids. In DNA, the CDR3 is TGTGCCAGTGACCCCCTCGGACAGGGATATACTGAAGCTTTCTTT. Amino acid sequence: CASDPLGQGYTEAFF. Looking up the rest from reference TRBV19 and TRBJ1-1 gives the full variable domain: DGGITQSPKYLFRKEGQNVTLSCEQNLNHDAMYWYRQDPGQGLRLIYYSQIVNDFQKGDIAEGYSVSREKKESFPLTVTSAQKNPTAFYLCASDPLGQGYTEAFFGQGTRLTVV.

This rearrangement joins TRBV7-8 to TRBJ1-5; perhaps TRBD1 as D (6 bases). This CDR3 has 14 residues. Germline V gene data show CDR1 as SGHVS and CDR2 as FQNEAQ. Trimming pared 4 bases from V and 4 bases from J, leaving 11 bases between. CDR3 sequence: CASSSNRENQPQHF. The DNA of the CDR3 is TGTGCCAGCAGCTCTAACAGGGAGAATCAGCCCCAGCATTTT.

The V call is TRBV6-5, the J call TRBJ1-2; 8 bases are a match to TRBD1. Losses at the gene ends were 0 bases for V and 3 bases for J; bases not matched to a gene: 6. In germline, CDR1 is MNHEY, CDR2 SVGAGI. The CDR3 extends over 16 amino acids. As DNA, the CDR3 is TGTGCCAGCAGTTACTCAAACAGGGGGAGCTACTATGGCTACACCTTC. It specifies CASSYSNRGSYYGYTF.

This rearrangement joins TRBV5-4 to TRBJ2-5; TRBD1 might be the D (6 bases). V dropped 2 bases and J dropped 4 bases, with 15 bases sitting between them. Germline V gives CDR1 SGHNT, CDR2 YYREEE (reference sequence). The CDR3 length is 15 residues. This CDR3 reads CASSFYRDFSETQYF. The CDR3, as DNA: TGTGCCAGCAGCTTTTACAGGGATTTCTCAGAGACCCAGTACTTC. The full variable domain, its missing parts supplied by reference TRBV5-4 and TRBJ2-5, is ETGVTQSPTHLIKTRGQQVTLRCSSQSGHNTVSWYQQALGQGPQFIFQYYREEENGRGNFPPRFSGLQFPNYSSELNVNALELDDSALYLCASSFYRDFSETQYFGPGTRLLVL.

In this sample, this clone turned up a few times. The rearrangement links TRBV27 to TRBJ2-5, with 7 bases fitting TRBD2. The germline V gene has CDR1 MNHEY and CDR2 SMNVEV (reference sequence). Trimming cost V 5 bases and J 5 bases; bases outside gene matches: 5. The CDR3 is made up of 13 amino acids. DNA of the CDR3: TGTGCCAGCAGTGCTTGGGAGGGGGAGACCCAGTACTTC. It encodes CASSAWEGETQYF.

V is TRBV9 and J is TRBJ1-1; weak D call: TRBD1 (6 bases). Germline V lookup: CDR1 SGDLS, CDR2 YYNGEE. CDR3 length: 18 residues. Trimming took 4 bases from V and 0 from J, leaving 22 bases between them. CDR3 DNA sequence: TGTGCCAGCAGCTCAGCACTTCTACCGGGACACATGAACACTGAAGCTTTCTTT. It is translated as CASSSALLPGHMNTEAFF.

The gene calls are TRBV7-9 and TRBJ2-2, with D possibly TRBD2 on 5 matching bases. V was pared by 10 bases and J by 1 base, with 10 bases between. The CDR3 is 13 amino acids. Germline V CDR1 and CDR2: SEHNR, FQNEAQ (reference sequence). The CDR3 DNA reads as TGTGCCAACTCCGGAGGGAACACCGGGGAGCTGTTTTTT. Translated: CANSGGNTGELFF.

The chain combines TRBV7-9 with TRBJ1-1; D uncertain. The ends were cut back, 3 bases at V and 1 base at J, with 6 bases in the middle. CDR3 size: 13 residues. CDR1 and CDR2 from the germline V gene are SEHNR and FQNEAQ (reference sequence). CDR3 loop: CASSFDKNTEAFF. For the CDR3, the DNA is TGTGCCAGCAGCTTTGACAAGAACACTGAAGCTTTCTTT.

The CDR3, as DNA: TGTGCCAGCAGTCACCCTCAAATGGTGCCGTCGACAGGGGGAAAGGATCAGCCCCAGCATTTT. Protein sequence: CASSHPQMVPSTGGKDQPQHF. The chain employs TRBV27 and TRBJ1-5, with 9 bases lining up with TRBD1. CDR1 and CDR2 from the germline V gene are MNHEY and SMNVEV (reference sequence). J lost 5 bases, V lost 5 bases, and 25 bases had no gene match. The CDR3 totals 21 residues.

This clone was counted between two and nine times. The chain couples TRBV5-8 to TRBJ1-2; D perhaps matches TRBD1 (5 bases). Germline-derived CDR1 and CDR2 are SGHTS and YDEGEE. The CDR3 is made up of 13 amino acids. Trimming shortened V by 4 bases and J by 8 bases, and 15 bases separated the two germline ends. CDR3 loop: CASSPGLSRGYTF. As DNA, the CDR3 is TGTGCCAGCAGCCCGGGACTTTCGCGCGGCTACACCTTC.